The sequence of this TCR beta chain was determined in a study of blood T cell repertoires in COVID-19. The J segment lost 5 bases and the V segment lost 6 bases, leaving 6 bases of the junction unmatched. The CDR3 extends over 13 amino acids. Germline assignment: CDR1 KGHDR and CDR2 SFDVKD. Patients from Seattle were sampled longitudinally, starting during active infection. As originally analysed: Nucleated cell counts were estimated from reference gene primer amplification. TCRdb's copy holds only in-frame clones and misses some; the assay was immunoSEQ multiplex PCR. That table is the source of V, J and clone size, and D and trimming were worked out from the DNA. The repertoire holds 140,000 to 150,000 clones, with around 84% as singletons.

The chain uses TRBV24-1 and TRBJ2-7; 7 positions agree with TRBD1. The receptor was derived from a man younger than 40 with COVID-19, enrolled during active disease. What was sequenced was peripheral blood. CDR3 bases: TGTGCCACCAGTCGACAGGGATTTGACGAGCAGTACTTC. Its protein product is CATSRQGFDEQYF.